This T cell receptor beta chain was identified in a study of cytomegalovirus exposure and HLA in healthy donors (dated by TCRdb to about 2017). Background for the entire study: In an earlier analysis of 550 to 750 of the donors, around 290 Gb of sequence data and 117 million unique TCR beta sequences from about 179 million T cells were reported. An early release that covered roughly 600 HLA-typed donors contained approximately 320 gigabases of sequencing data and tens of millions of unique TCR sequences. Of the approximately 400 genotyped donors, 81% were placed in the genetic ancestry cluster associated with self-reported Caucasian donors. The study aimed to test whether cataloging public T cell receptors could reveal signatures of past pathogen exposure. Using immunosequencing, the study profiled T cell repertoires from 640 or so subjects and related those repertoires to cytomegalovirus serostatus. Along with the roughly 670-subject first cohort, a separate validation cohort of over a hundred different subjects was used. To predict cytomegalovirus infection status, the study combined high-throughput TCR immunosequencing, statistical association of individual TCRs with disease status, and machine learning. In a later analysis, previously published TCR beta repertoires from 666 donors were re-analyzed and high-resolution HLA genotyping was added so that TCR occurrence patterns could be studied. Rather than using new phenotypic data, the later analysis identified candidate immune exposures from TCR beta sequences and from how often those sequences occurred across donors. An earlier analysis of around 540 of the donors applied high-throughput TCR beta sequencing to assess whether each TCR beta V gene segment acted as functional or pseudogenic. Donor age, sex, ethnicity and CMV serostatus were compiled alongside the repertoire data. Genome-wide SNP genotypes for about three fifths of the roughly 700 donors were used in a later genetic analysis, which treated that subset as a discovery cohort. All discovery cohort repertoires had been generated on a single sequencing platform. HLA typing covered class I and class II loci at four-digit resolution. The number of typed donors differed by locus: about 629-630 for A, B, C, DRB1 and DQB1; 522 for DQA1; about 600 for DPA1; and approximately 450 for DPB1. Four to six DR-DQ haplotypes were handled as single units for association and clustering, since linkage in the cohort was strong. Among about 360 genotyped donors of the cohort, an average of about 240,000 unique TCR beta nucleotide sequences were sequenced per donor, around a sixth of them non-productive.

The protocol used for the library was the immunoSEQ multiplex PCR assay. The multiplex PCR relied on a mix of 60 forward primers for TCR Vbeta segments and 13 reverse primers for TCR Jbeta segments. The CDR3 region of rearranged TCR beta genes was amplified from genomic DNA with a multiplex PCR assay. On the Illumina HiSeq System, the amplified TCR beta libraries were sequenced as 87-base-pair reads. Concerning the study's data processing: A later analysis tallied 75 million to 95 million unique TCR beta chains across the 666 repertoires, and 10 million to 11 million of those chains were shared by two or more donors. Raw reads were error-corrected and collapsed into unique sequences by a nearest-neighbor algorithm in which closely related sequences were merged to remove PCR and sequencing errors. To assign V, D and J gene segments, CDR3 sequences were aligned to IMGT reference sequences. Each retained sequence needed at least a six-nucleotide match to both a V gene segment and a J gene segment. A rearrangement counted as productive if the CDR3 had no stop codons and remained in frame with V and J, and every other rearrangement counted as non-productive. CDR3 was defined by IMGT convention, running from the second conserved V-encoded cysteine to the conserved J-encoded phenylalanine. The earlier analysis of some 540 of the donors excluded any sequence lacking an unambiguous match to a single V gene segment. An earlier analysis of 587 of the donors called V segments functional above 56.7% productive rearrangements and segregating when the between-donor standard deviation exceeded 5%. A statistical classification framework was built to diagnose cytomegalovirus status from the catalog of TCR beta chain sequences. In a later analysis, V and J genes were assigned by comparing TCR nucleotide sequences against IMGT/GENE-DB human TR gene sequences. A later analysis assigned CDR3 sequences and most-parsimonious VDJ recombination scenarios with the TCRdist pipeline. In a later analysis, every TCR beta chain was defined by the combination of its CDR3 amino acid sequence and its V-gene family, and reads without a unique V-gene family were dropped. To address suspected cross-contamination and a sequencing artifact, a later analysis removed some 620 highly shared, low-generation-probability nucleotide sequences. In a later analysis, a clonal expansion index was calculated for each public chain from normalized within-repertoire ranks of inferred template counts. In a later analysis, generation probabilities were computed with a VDJ recombination model fitted to out-of-frame rearrangements, and the resulting probabilities were checked against IGoR. A later analysis scored TCR-TCR, TCR-HLA and TCR-CMV co-occurrence with hypergeometric tests, applying a repertoire-size bias correction to TCR pairs. False discovery rates were estimated in a later analysis by permuting HLA or CMV assignments 20 times. In a later analysis, co-occurring TCRs were grouped using DBSCAN, and TCRdist sequence similarity was added for clustering within HLA-allele-positive subsets. For co-occurrence clustering, repertoires with fewer than 30,000 or more than 120,000 public chains were excluded, along with a handful of repertoires with anomalous nucleotide sharing. The immuneACCESS repertoire file appears here via TCRdb, limited to in-frame rearrangements. These files lack a portion of the clones; in checked studies, under half of the deficit traces to unresolved V genes, and the cause of the others is not known. The DNA was the basis for D and trimming; V, J and clone size are from that table. Within this sample are about 98,000 clones, with about 74% of them counted one time only. The ten largest make up 1.8% of the sample.

The cohort was made up of approximately 670 healthy bone marrow donors. At the time of sampling, every cohort member was nominally healthy, though immune exposures that went unrecorded were likely present. The donor was CMV seronegative and was included in the group of about 350 seronegative cohort members. A peripheral blood sample was provided by each donor, and peripheral blood mononuclear cells were used for TCR beta sequencing. Genomic DNA extraction from the blood cell samples was performed with the Qiagen DNeasy Blood Extraction Kit. Results and caveats for the whole study, not just this receptor: The classifier was reported to diagnose cytomegalovirus status with high specificity and sensitivity in both the original cohort and the validation cohort. An earlier analysis of 587 of the donors showed that most TCR beta V segments appeared in productive rearrangements either about 87% or about 30% of the time, which broadly matched IMGT annotations. A later analysis found that most CMV-associated TCR beta chains appeared HLA-restricted, with HLA associations seemingly driven largely by CMV exposure. The sequencing pipeline was judged likely to have produced a cluster of highly shared sequence variants as a technical artifact. Compared with equally common non-associated chains, HLA-associated TCR beta chains in a later analysis were more clonally expanded and had lower generation probabilities. Only TCR beta chains were sequenced in this cohort, and the absence of alpha or paired-chain data limited detectable features. Some IMGT-functional V segments, including TRBV6-2 and TRBV6-3, could not be distinguished by the 87-base-pair reads and were therefore excluded. For the cohort, immune exposure information was limited to CMV serostatus. A later analysis reported that several top co-occurrence clusters appeared linked to parvovirus B19, influenza, CMV and Epstein-Barr virus. Most TCR sequences were seen in very few donors, while some public TCRs were found in many individuals. Three of the identified cytomegalovirus-associated TCR beta chains were confirmed in vitro to be specific for cytomegalovirus antigens. The presence/absence analyses assumed that sequencing depth was roughly uniform across donors, and that assumption may not be true. Specific HLA alleles were associated with over 15,000 TCR beta sequences at a false discovery rate of 0.05 in a later analysis. In a later analysis, the rate of TCR association differed among HLA loci, with DRB1 alleles having the most associated TCRs and HLA-C alleles having the fewest. A later genetic analysis associated a missense DCLRE1C variant with V-gene and J-gene trimming of TCR beta chains, and an independent cohort replicated the association. Linkage disequilibrium might explain the correlated functional status among segregating V segments, but an unknown experimental factor could not be excluded. Compared with the approximately 670-donor mean, donors in an Asian-associated ancestry cluster had fewer N-insertions in productive TCRs, according to a later genetic analysis. The authors suggested that the approach could potentially be generalized to other disease states and immunological phenotypes. When HLA alleles, especially DR and DQ, strongly co-occurred, TCR associations were difficult to assign to individual alleles. A further reported finding was that TCR beta sequences accurately predicted the HLA-A and HLA-B alleles for most subjects in the first cohort. The study listed approximately 150 TCR beta chains as associated with cytomegalovirus. Because counts were too low, roughly 16 rarely observed V segments, including chromosome 9 orphons, were left out of the earlier analysis of 500 to 650 of the donors. Because HLA typing was missing for some donors at each locus, association tests included only the typed subset.

V is pared back by 5 bases and J by 1 base, with 15 bases lying between the germline termini. Including the terminal cysteine and phenylalanine, the CDR3 comprises 15 residues. The retained sequence is limited to the CDR3, 45 bases, with the frame set at the first base. Looking up the germline V gene (reference sequence) yields CDR1 MNHNY and CDR2 SVGAGI. In regard to this clone: Its specific antigen is unknown. There are no base qualities to consult, and no much larger clone falls within one base.

The TCR originated in a male donor in good health and CMV-seronegative. Sequencing was carried out using PBMCs. The chain is encoded by TRBV6-6 joined to TRBJ2-7, with TRBD2 tentatively as D gene (5 bases match). The CDR3 region has the sequence CASSLTMDFSYEQYF. The DNA sequence is given as TGTGCCAGCAGTCTCACGATGGACTTTTCCTACGAGCAGTACTTC.